The present T cell receptor beta chain was sequenced within a study of blood T cells in healthy people across ages. Study outcomes and limitations: The long-lived group displayed more naive CD4+ cells, plus higher diversity, than the aged donors did. Naive T cell percentage strongly correlated with TCR beta diversity.

A note on this clonotype: Its antigen is as yet unknown.

CDR3 size: 14 residues. V lost 2 bases and J lost 8, with 15 bases in between. Germline V gives CDR1 SNHLY, CDR2 FYNNEI. Sample-barcoded 5' priming and a J-beta primer mix drove a second PCR of about 6 to 12 cycles. CDR3-containing paired-end reads numbering at least 2.5 million came from each sample. TCRdb processed the 5' RACE reads anew with MiXCR; each CDR3 protein has one entry. The table shows 650,000 to 1,000,000 distinct CDR3 sequences, with approximately 35% occurring only once. The sequence was obtained from a man between 18 and 29 years old in good health. V usage is TRBV2 and J usage is TRBJ1-2, with D hard to call. Sequencing was carried out using blood. The CDR3: CASSETVAGAGYTF. CDR3 DNA sequence: TGTGCCAGCAGTGAAACTGTCGCGGGAGCGGGCTACACCTTC.